The 7 T cell receptor beta chains below were found in one sample sequenced in a study of blood T cell repertoires in COVID-19 (TCRdb year 2020). Libraries were built with the immunoSEQ multiplex PCR assay. TCRdb mirrors the immuneACCESS table, restricted to in-frame sequences. Some clones are absent from its copies; in checked studies, under half trace to an unresolved V gene, and the reason for the others is unknown. This sample gives around 370,000 clones in total; 90% of them show up just once. The leading ten clones occupy approximately 6.2% of the sample. Sequenced material: peripheral blood. Source of these receptors: a man aged 18 to 30 with active or convalescent COVID-19.

The V and J genes are TRBV7-9 and TRBJ2-2; D is undetermined. This CDR3 comprises 13 residues. CDR1 and CDR2 from the germline V gene are SEHNR and FQNEAQ (reference sequence). Trimming pared 5 bases from V and 3 bases from J, leaving 7 bases between. The CDR3 protein is CASSQADTGELFF. CDR3 nucleotide sequence: TGTGCCAGCAGCCAGGCAGACACCGGGGAGCTGTTTTTT.

The J gene is TRBJ2-1, the V gene TRBV6-4, with 7 positions matching TRBD2. The V gene end was trimmed by 5 bases and the J gene end by 0 bases; junction bases not matched to a gene: 4. Germline lookup yields CDR1 MRHNA and CDR2 SNTAGT. The CDR3 consists of 15 residues. The CDR3 DNA reads TGTGCCAGCAGTTCAGCGGGGAACTCCTACAATGAGCAGTTCTTC. As protein: CASSSAGNSYNEQFF.

This clone was seen once. The gene calls are TRBV25-1 and TRBJ2-1; tentative D call: TRBD1 (6 bases). Trimming removed 11 bases from V and 10 bases from J, with 15 bases in between. The germline CDR1 and CDR2 sequences are MGHDK and SYGVNS. The CDR3 runs to 11 residues. The CDR3, as DNA: TGTGCCGCAACGGATGGGGGCGAGCAGTTCTTC. It translates to CAATDGGEQFF.

J is TRBJ2-7 and V is TRBV4-2; D is unresolved. Looked up from germline, CDR1 is LGHNA and CDR2 is YNFKEQ. Trimming stripped 0 bases from V and 3 bases from J, with 9 bases between. There are 14 residues in the CDR3. The CDR3 region has the DNA TGTGCCAGCAGCCAAGAGGTTACTCTCTACGAGCAGTACTTC. Its protein product is CASSQEVTLYEQYF.

The chain couples TRBV28 to TRBJ2-5, with D perhaps matching TRBD2 (5 bases). In germline, CDR1 is MDHEN, CDR2 SYDVKM. The CDR3 contains 15 residues. V shed 3 bases and J shed 2 bases, with 13 bases lying between them. CDR3 DNA: TGTGCCAGCAGTTTTTCGGAGGCTCCGCAAGAGACCCAGTACTTC. It translates to CASSFSEAPQETQYF. Full variable domain (rest looked up from reference TRBV28 and TRBJ2-5): DVKVTQSSRYLVKRTGEKVFLECVQDMDHENMFWYRQDPGLGLRLIYFSYDVKMKEKGDIPEGYSVSREKKERFSLILESASTNQTSMYLCASSFSEAPQETQYFGPGTRLLVL.

This clone was counted a single time. In DNA form, the CDR3 reads TGTGCCAGCAGCTATTCGGGGGGCCCCGACGAGCAGTACTTC. Its protein product is CASSYSGGPDEQYF. V and J are TRBV7-9 and TRBJ2-7; D possibly corresponds to TRBD2 (7 bases). Trimming took 4 bases from V and 5 from J, leaving 15 bases between them. Germline CDR1 is SEHNR and CDR2 is FQNEAQ (reference sequence). The CDR3 contains 14 residues.

The chain's CDR3 is CALRTELSSYEQYF. The DNA for the CDR3 is TGTGCCTTGAGGACAGAACTGAGCTCCTACGAGCAGTACTTC. This chain links TRBV10-3 with TRBJ2-7, with D perhaps TRBD1 (6 bases). V lost 11 bases and J 0 bases, leaving 17 bases between the germline ends. The CDR3 has 14 amino acids. The germline V gene encodes CDR1 ENHRY and CDR2 SYGVKD.